The 15 T cell receptor beta chains reported below all come from one sample, sequenced in a study of cytotoxic CD8 clonotypes in ibrutinib-treated CLL. This table comes from immunoSEQ multiplex PCR, and its TCRdb copy is limited to in-frame clones, with some not included. The sample shows about 140,000 clones, roughly three quarters of them seen only once. Specimen: PBMCs, collected after 24 months of ibrutinib treatment. Every receptor here comes from a human donor with chronic lymphocytic leukemia.

The V gene is TRBV5-1, the J gene TRBJ1-1, with D possibly TRBD1 on 6 matching bases. V was pared by 3 bases and J by 3 bases, with 15 bases between. Per germline, CDR1 SGHRS and CDR2 YFSETQ. This CDR3 contains 15 residues. This CDR3 reads CASSSANRVDTEAFF. CDR3 sequence (DNA): TGCGCCAGCAGCTCGGCCAACAGGGTGGACACTGAAGCTTTCTTT.

V usage is TRBV30 and J usage is TRBJ2-7; no clear D gene. Germline assignment: CDR1 GTSNPN and CDR2 SVGIG (reference sequence). V was pared by 0 bases and J by 2 bases, with 2 bases between. CDR3 length equals 11 residues. Here the CDR3 reads CAWSVAYEQYF. The CDR3 DNA reads TGTGCCTGGAGTGTAGCCTACGAGCAGTACTTC.

CDR3 residues: CASSDRDRAQYF. Written as DNA, the CDR3 is TGTGCCAGCAGTGACCGGGACAGAGCCCAGTATTTT. The rearrangement joins TRBV6-4 to TRBJ2-3; 7 bases map to TRBD1. The J segment lost 12 bases and the V segment lost 2 bases, leaving 5 bases of the junction unmatched. The CDR3 runs 12 residues. Per germline, CDR1 MRHNA and CDR2 SNTAGT.

The chain combines TRBV6-6 with TRBJ1-2, with TRBD1 matching 8 bases. CDR1 is MNHNY, CDR2 SVGAGI, per germline (reference sequence). With 5 bases clipped from V and 4 bases from J, the junction kept 6 bases outside the gene matches. The CDR3 is made up of 14 amino acids. The CDR3 DNA follows: TGTGCCAGCAGTCGCGGACAGGGCCTCTATGGCTACACCTTC. This gives the protein CASSRGQGLYGYTF.

The chain recombines TRBV28 with TRBJ2-7; 12 nucleotides align to TRBD2. The CDR3 covers 14 residues. Germline CDR1 and CDR2: MDHEN and SYDVKM. V gave up 4 bases and J gave up 7 bases; unmatched junction bases: 5. The CDR3 here is CASSWGLAGREQYF. CDR3 in DNA: TGTGCCAGCAGTTGGGGACTAGCGGGCAGGGAGCAGTACTTC.

This rearrangement joins TRBV6-5 to TRBJ1-1; D is perhaps TRBD1 (5 bases). Trimming cost V 0 bases and J 5 bases, with 16 bases left between them. The CDR3 extends over 16 amino acids. The V gene's germline CDR1 is MNHEY and CDR2 SVGAGI. CDR3 sequence reads: CASSYSTWGVKTEAFF. CDR3 in DNA: TGTGCCAGCAGTTACTCGACTTGGGGGGTAAAGACTGAAGCTTTCTTT.

The chain recombines TRBV7-3 with TRBJ2-2, with D maybe TRBD1 (5 bases). This CDR3 is built from 14 residues. CDR1 and CDR2 (germline): SGHTA, FQGTGA. The germline V and J ends were trimmed by 5 bases and 2 bases, with 9 bases remaining between them. CDR3 in DNA: TGTGCCAGCAGCCCGCAGGGAAACACCGGGGAGCTGTTTTTT. This encodes CASSPQGNTGELFF.

The chain has TRBV28 and TRBJ2-7, with D perhaps matching TRBD2 (7 bases). This CDR3 region has 15 residues. V was cut by 6 bases and J by 2 bases, with 17 bases left in between. Germline-derived CDR1 and CDR2 are MDHEN and SYDVKM. As DNA, the CDR3 is TGTGCCAGCAGCAATTGGGGGGGGCCCCCCTACGAGCAGTACTTC. It specifies CASSNWGGPPYEQYF.

This CDR3 reads CASSLGPGGGYGYTF. CDR3 DNA: TGTGCCAGCAGCTTAGGGCCAGGGGGCGGCTATGGCTACACCTTC. The gene calls are TRBV7-2 and TRBJ1-2, with TRBD1 matching over 8 bases. Germline V gene sequence: CDR1 SGHTA, CDR2 FQGNSA. The CDR3 is 15 residues long. The J segment lost 4 bases and the V segment lost 1 base, leaving 5 bases of the junction unmatched.

The V call is TRBV4-3, the J call TRBJ1-5; D not certain. The V end lost 0 bases, the J end lost 8 bases, and 14 bases lay between the germline ends. The V gene's germline CDR1 is LGHNA and CDR2 YSLEER. This CDR3 region has 15 residues. The CDR3 bases are TGCGCCAGCAGCCAAGAATGGGCCACCGGGGAGCCCCAGCATTTT. Amino acids: CASSQEWATGEPQHF.

This chain links TRBV27 with TRBJ1-6; 8 positions agree with TRBD1. Germline lookup yields CDR1 MNHEY and CDR2 SMNVEV (reference sequence). Trimming took 7 bases from V and 0 from J; bases not matched to a gene: 5. The CDR3 extends over 16 amino acids. The CDR3 spells CASTTGTGSYNSPLHF. CDR3 in DNA: TGTGCCAGCACCACCGGGACAGGCTCCTATAATTCACCCCTCCACTTT.

This clone occurred a few times. Other DNA sequences in this sample translate to the same CDR3. The chain is built from TRBV5-1 and TRBJ2-7; maybe TRBD2 (5 bases). V dropped 4 bases and J dropped 4 bases, with 9 bases sitting between them. The CDR3 sequence is 12 residues long. Germline V gives CDR1 SGHRS, CDR2 YFSETQ. CDR3 residues: CASSLPGYEQYF. In DNA form, the CDR3 reads TGCGCCAGCAGCCTCCCGGGGTACGAGCAGTACTTC.

This sequence joins TRBV6-5 and TRBJ2-2; D not resolved. CDR1 and CDR2 (germline): MNHEY, SVGAGI. Trimming removed 6 bases from V and 3 bases from J, with 5 bases in between. The CDR3 contains 12 residues. The CDR3 DNA reads TGTGCCAGCAGCGACTACACCGGGGAGCTGTTTTTT. Its protein product is CASSDYTGELFF.

The V gene is TRBV10-3, the J gene TRBJ1-2; D might be TRBD1 (5 bases). The germline V and J ends were trimmed by 7 bases and 1 base, with 25 bases remaining between them. The CDR3 runs 18 residues. Germline V gene data show CDR1 as ENHRY and CDR2 as SYGVKD. The CDR3 bases are TGTGCCATCACCATGACGGGGCACTACGCCGATATTAACTATGGCTACACCTTC. It codes for CAITMTGHYADINYGYTF.

The V gene is TRBV6-5, the J gene TRBJ2-2, with TRBD2 matching 8 bases. Germline V lookup: CDR1 MNHEY, CDR2 SVGAGI. V was clipped by 0 bases and J by 6 bases; unmatched bases: 3. The length of the CDR3 is 15 residues. CDR3 nucleotide sequence: TGTGCCAGCAGTTACTCGATGCGGGGGGCCGGGGAGCTGTTTTTT. Translation: CASSYSMRGAGELFF.